These 26 T cell receptor beta chains were all obtained from the same sample, sequenced in a study of T cell responses to AZD1222 COVID-19 vaccine. Assay: immunoSEQ multiplex PCR; the TCRdb copy retains only in-frame clones and omits some. The sample lists 150,000 or so clones; over 75% were seen once. The sequences come from peripheral blood, collected on day 0 of AZD1222 vaccination. Source of these receptors: an adult in good health.

The chain has TRBV19 and TRBJ1-2; D unclear. This CDR3 contains 14 residues. Trimming stripped 7 bases from V and 4 bases from J, with 16 bases between. The germline CDR1 and CDR2 sequences are LNHDA and SQIVND (reference sequence). CDR3 sequence (DNA): TGTGCCAGTACCTCATCTGGTTCGTCCTATGGCTACACCTTC. Its translation is CASTSSGSSYGYTF.

This clone was found once. The CDR3 region has the DNA TGTGCCTGGGGGGCCGGGGGTACTAACTATGGCTACACCTTC. Translated: CAWGAGGTNYGYTF. The chain has TRBV30 and TRBJ1-2; weak D call: TRBD1 (5 bases). The V gene's germline CDR1 is GTSNPN and CDR2 SVGIG (reference sequence). V lost 5 bases and J 0 bases, leaving 13 bases between the germline ends. The CDR3 has 14 amino acids.

This clone was picked up one time. The chain employs TRBV11-2 and TRBJ2-2, with D maybe TRBD1 (6 bases). Germline CDR1 and CDR2: SGHAT and FQNNGV. This CDR3 has 14 residues. V lost 5 bases and J lost 4, with 11 bases in between. The CDR3 region is CASSQTGSTGELFF. The CDR3 nucleotides read TGTGCCAGCAGCCAAACAGGGAGCACCGGGGAGCTGTTTTTT.

V gene TRBV11-2 combines with J gene TRBJ1-2; D is unclear. The CDR3 runs 13 residues. CDR1 SGHAT and CDR2 FQNNGV come from the germline V gene. V lost 4 bases, J lost 4 bases, and 10 bases lay in between. CDR3 in amino acids: CASSSPALYGYTF. In DNA form, the CDR3 reads TGTGCCAGCAGCTCCCCAGCTCTCTATGGCTACACCTTC. The full variable domain, in which reference TRBV11-2 and TRBJ1-2 provide the parts outside the CDR3, is EAGVAQSPRYKIIEKRQSVAFWCNPISGHATLYWYQQILGQGPKLLIQFQNNGVVDDSQLPKDRFSAERLKGVDSTLKIQPAKLEDSAVYLCASSSPALYGYTFGSGTRLTVV.

The gene calls are TRBV4-2 and TRBJ1-2; no reliable D call. The germline gives CDR1 LGHNA, CDR2 YNFKEQ. This CDR3 has 14 residues. Trimming cost V 1 base and J 8 bases, with 14 bases left between them. The CDR3 spells CASSQVRTVQGYTF. CDR3 DNA: TGTGCCAGCAGCCAAGTAAGAACAGTACAAGGCTACACCTTC.

The J gene is TRBJ1-2, the V gene TRBV2; D call uncertain. With 4 bases removed from V and 8 bases from J, the gap between germline ends came to 20 bases. Germline CDR1 and CDR2: SNHLY and FYNNEI. The CDR3 runs to 15 residues. This CDR3 is CASSVVQNGLGGYTF. The CDR3 DNA reads TGTGCCAGCAGTGTAGTACAAAACGGTCTCGGGGGCTACACCTTC. Full variable domain (outside the CDR3, taken from reference TRBV2 and TRBJ1-2): EPEVTQTPSHQVTQMGQEVILRCVPISNHLYFYWYRQILGQKVEFLVSFYNNEISEKSEIFDDQFSVERPDGSNFTLKIRSTKLEDSAMYFCASSVVQNGLGGYTFGSGTRLTVV.

The chain employs TRBV6-4 and TRBJ1-2; 7 nucleotides line up with TRBD1. This CDR3 region has 14 residues. V lost 6 bases, J lost 6 bases, and 10 bases stayed unmatched. Per germline, CDR1 MRHNA and CDR2 SNTAGT. The CDR3 loop is CASSPRQGAHGYTF. DNA for the CDR3: TGTGCCAGCAGCCCGCGACAGGGAGCTCATGGCTACACCTTC.

V usage is TRBV5-4 and J usage is TRBJ2-1, with 8 bases that match TRBD2. Germline CDR1 and CDR2: SGHNT and YYREEE (reference sequence). The CDR3 loop spans 15 amino acids. V lost 4 bases to trimming and J lost 7 bases; unmatched junction nucleotides: 10. CDR3 nucleotide sequence: TGTGCCAGCAGCGATAACACCGGGACTAGAAATGAGCAGTTCTTC. Protein sequence: CASSDNTGTRNEQFF.

For the CDR3, the DNA is TGTGCCAGCAGTGAAGCGCTAGGGACAGGGAGTTCACCCCTCCACTTT. Residues: CASSEALGTGSSPLHF. The genes are TRBV2 and TRBJ1-6; 9 nucleotides align to TRBD1. Germline CDR1 SNHLY, CDR2 FYNNEI. With V trimmed by 0 bases and J by 9 bases, 6 bases remained unmatched. The CDR3 is 16 residues long.

This chain links TRBV12-3 or TRBV12-4 with TRBJ2-1, with unresolved D. This CDR3 comprises 13 residues. The V end lost 6 bases, the J end lost 6 bases, and 12 bases lay between the germline ends. The CDR3 DNA sequence: TGTGCCAGCAGCTTCGGACCCATCAATGAGCAGTTCTTC. Translated: CASSFGPINEQFF.

This chain uses TRBV2 with TRBJ1-1; D is ambiguous. Germline assignment: CDR1 SNHLY and CDR2 FYNNEI. This CDR3 region has 13 residues. The V gene lost 6 bases and the J gene lost 0 bases, with 8 bases spanning the gap. The CDR3, as DNA: TGTGCCAGCAGCTGGGAGGTGAACACTGAAGCTTTCTTT. Residues: CASSWEVNTEAFF. Based on the CDR3 plus reference TRBV2 and TRBJ1-1, the full variable domain is EPEVTQTPSHQVTQMGQEVILRCVPISNHLYFYWYRQILGQKVEFLVSFYNNEISEKSEIFDDQFSVERPDGSNFTLKIRSTKLEDSAMYFCASSWEVNTEAFFGQGTRLTVV.

The chain employs TRBV5-1 and TRBJ1-5; no clear D. Trimming removed 4 bases at V and 6 bases at J, with 11 bases between. The CDR3 covers 13 residues. CDR1 is SGHRS, CDR2 YFSETQ, per germline. The CDR3 loop reads CASSLEGAQPQHF. The CDR3, as DNA: TGCGCCAGCAGCCTAGAGGGTGCTCAGCCCCAGCATTTT.

The CDR3 region is CASSIGTGEAFF. DNA for the CDR3: TGTGCCAGCAGCATAGGGACTGGGGAAGCTTTCTTT. The chain uses TRBV6-2 or TRBV6-3 and TRBJ1-1; tentative D call: TRBD1 (5 bases). The germline V and J ends were trimmed by 6 bases and 8 bases, with 13 bases remaining between them. In germline, CDR1 is MNHEY, CDR2 SVGEGT. CDR3 length equals 12 residues.

V gene TRBV6-2 or TRBV6-3 combines with J gene TRBJ1-2; no reliable D call. The CDR3 runs to 12 residues. V was cut by 4 bases and J by 3 bases, with 6 bases left in between. Per the germline V gene, CDR1 is MNHEY and CDR2 is SVGEGT. CDR3 residues: CASSLGYYGYTF. Written as DNA, the CDR3 is TGTGCCAGCAGTTTAGGTTACTATGGCTACACCTTC.

The gene calls are TRBV9 and TRBJ1-5; the D is unclear. Trimming removed 3 bases at V and 5 bases at J, with 9 bases between. There are 13 residues in the CDR3. In germline, CDR1 is SGDLS, CDR2 YYNGEE. This CDR3 is CASSASEYQPQHF. As DNA, the CDR3 is TGTGCCAGCAGCGCGTCCGAGTATCAGCCCCAGCATTTT.

The chain links TRBV12-5 to TRBJ2-1; TRBD1 aligns across 9 bases. Germline V gives CDR1 LGHNT, CDR2 FRNRAP. This CDR3 comprises 15 residues. V lost 3 bases and J lost 2; bases outside the gene matches: 2. The CDR3 is CASGFRTGAYNEQFF. The CDR3 DNA sequence: TGTGCTAGTGGTTTTAGGACAGGGGCCTACAATGAGCAGTTCTTC. The whole variable domain, remainder taken from reference TRBV12-5 and TRBJ2-1, is DARVTQTPRHKVTEMGQEVTMRCQPILGHNTVFWYRQTMMQGLELLAYFRNRAPLDDSGMPKDRFSAEMPDATLATLKIQPSEPRDSAVYFCASGFRTGAYNEQFFGPGTRLTVL.

This chain uses TRBV2 with TRBJ2-7, with D perhaps TRBD1 (5 bases). The V gene lost 2 bases and the J gene lost 13 bases, with 12 bases spanning the gap. Germline values: CDR1 SNHLY, CDR2 FYNNEI. The CDR3 consists of 11 residues. CDR3 protein: CASSESRQPYF. DNA for the CDR3: TGTGCCAGCAGTGAATCCAGACAGCCATACTTC.

The sample holds a few counts of this clone. This chain connects TRBV28 to TRBJ1-6; 8 nucleotides agree with TRBD1. Germline CDR1 is MDHEN and CDR2 is SYDVKM. The CDR3 is made up of 15 amino acids. Trimming cost V 6 bases and J 6 bases; bases outside gene matches: 7. DNA for the CDR3: TGTGCCAGCAGAAGCCCAGGGGGCGGTAATTCACCCCTCCACTTT. Protein sequence: CASRSPGGGNSPLHF.

The genes are TRBV13 and TRBJ2-3; a possible D gene is TRBD2 (5 bases). V was cut by 4 bases and J by 3 bases, with 8 bases left in between. The CDR3 has 13 amino acids. Per germline, CDR1 PRHDT and CDR2 FYEKMQ (reference sequence). The CDR3 loop reads CASSSWRTDTQYF. CDR3 DNA sequence: TGTGCCAGCAGCTCCTGGAGGACAGATACGCAGTATTTT. Full variable domain (remainder filled in from reference TRBV13 and TRBJ2-3): AAGVIQSPRHLIKEKRETATLKCYPIPRHDTVYWYQQGPGQDPQFLISFYEKMQSDKGSIPDRFSAQQFSDYHSELNMSSLELGDSALYFCASSSWRTDTQYFGPGTRLTVL.

The rearrangement links TRBV11-1 to TRBJ1-1; unclear D gene. The germline V and J ends were trimmed by 2 bases and 0 bases, with 4 bases remaining between them. The CDR3 length is 13 residues. Germline V gene data show CDR1 as SGHAT and CDR2 as FQDESV (reference sequence). CDR3 nucleotides: TGTGCCAGCAGCTTAAAACTGAACACTGAAGCTTTCTTT. It codes for CASSLKLNTEAFF.

The chain recombines TRBV2 with TRBJ2-3, with D unclear. CDR1 and CDR2 (germline): SNHLY, FYNNEI. The CDR3 extends over 13 amino acids. The germline V and J ends were trimmed by 4 bases and 6 bases, with 11 bases remaining between them. CDR3 DNA sequence: TGTGCCAGCAGTGGAGTTCTAGGTGATACGCAGTATTTT. It is translated as CASSGVLGDTQYF.

This clone showed up just a few times. This rearrangement joins TRBV30 to TRBJ2-1; no clear D. Germline lookup yields CDR1 GTSNPN and CDR2 SVGIG (reference sequence). The V end lost 0 bases, the J end lost 9 bases, and 6 bases lay between the germline ends. This CDR3 comprises 11 residues. For the CDR3, the DNA is TGTGCCTGGAGTGTTCGTGCTGAGCAGTTCTTC. As protein: CAWSVRAEQFF. Complete variable domain (other parts from reference TRBV30 and TRBJ2-1): SQTIHQWPATLVQPVGSPLSLECTVEGTSNPNLYWYRQAAGRGLQLLFYSVGIGQISSEVPQNLSASRPQDRQFILSSKKLLLSDSGFYLCAWSVRAEQFFGPGTRLTVL.

Details on this clone: This sample also contains other DNA sequences that code for the same CDR3. This chain connects TRBV9 to TRBJ1-3; D gene unclear. This CDR3 comprises 14 residues. The germline gives CDR1 SGDLS, CDR2 YYNGEE. V lost 0 bases to trimming and J lost 0 bases, with 4 bases between them. CDR3 region: CASSVVSSGNTIYF. CDR3 bases: TGTGCCAGCAGCGTAGTCAGCTCTGGAAACACCATATATTTT.

J is TRBJ1-3 and V is TRBV3-1 (or the pseudogene TRBV3-2); perhaps TRBD1 as D (5 bases). The length of the CDR3 is 14 residues. Germline-derived CDR1 and CDR2 are LGHDT and YNNKEL (reference sequence). The V end lost 4 bases, the J end lost 1 base, and 8 bases lay between the germline ends. CDR3 in amino acids: CASSPRQSGNTIYF. The DNA for the CDR3 is TGTGCCAGCAGCCCCCGACAGTCTGGAAACACCATATATTTT.

The chain uses TRBV11-3 and TRBJ1-2; 7 bases agree with TRBD1. J gave up 7 bases and V 5 bases, and 10 bases lay outside the gene matches. This CDR3 spans 14 amino acids. CDR1 SGHNT and CDR2 YENEEA come from the germline V gene. The CDR3 sequence is CASSQGDSPIGYTF. CDR3 nucleotide sequence: TGTGCCAGCAGCCAAGGGGACAGTCCTATTGGCTACACCTTC. Filled out from reference TRBV11-3 and TRBJ1-2, the complete variable domain reads EAGVVQSPRYKIIEKKQPVAFWCNPISGHNTLYWYLQNLGQGPELLIRYENEEAVDDSQLPKDRFSAERLKGVDSTLKIQPAELGDSAVYLCASSQGDSPIGYTFGSGTRLTVV.

This CDR3 is CASGLDGRNTGELFF. CDR3 in DNA: TGTGCCAGCGGTCTAGATGGGAGGAACACCGGGGAGCTGTTTTTT. This chain links TRBV11-1 with TRBJ2-2; tentative D call: TRBD2 (5 bases). The CDR3 has 15 amino acids. The germline gives CDR1 SGHAT, CDR2 FQDESV (reference sequence). The V and J ends lost 8 bases and 1 base respectively, with 14 bases between them.